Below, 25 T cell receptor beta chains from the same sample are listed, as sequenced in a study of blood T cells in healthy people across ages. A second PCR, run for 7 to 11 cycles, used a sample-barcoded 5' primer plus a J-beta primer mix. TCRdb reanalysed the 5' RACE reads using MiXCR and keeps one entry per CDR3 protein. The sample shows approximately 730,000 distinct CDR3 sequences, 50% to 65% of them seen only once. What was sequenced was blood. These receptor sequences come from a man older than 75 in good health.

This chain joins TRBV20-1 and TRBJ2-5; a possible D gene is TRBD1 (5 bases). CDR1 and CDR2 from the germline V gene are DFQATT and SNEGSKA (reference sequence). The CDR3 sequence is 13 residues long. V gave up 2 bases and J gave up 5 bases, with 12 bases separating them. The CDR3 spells CSARTGPKETQYF. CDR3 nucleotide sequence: TGCAGTGCTAGAACAGGACCCAAGGAGACCCAGTACTTC.

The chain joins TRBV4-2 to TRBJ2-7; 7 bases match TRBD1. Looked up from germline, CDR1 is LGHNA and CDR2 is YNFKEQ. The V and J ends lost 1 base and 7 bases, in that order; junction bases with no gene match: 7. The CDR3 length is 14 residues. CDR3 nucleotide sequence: TGTGCCAGCAGCCAAGGGCGAGGGGGCGATGAGCAGTACTTC. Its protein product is CASSQGRGGDEQYF.

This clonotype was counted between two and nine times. In DNA form, the CDR3 reads TGTGCCGCCTCCACTGCAGGGTACGAGCAGTACTTC. This translates into CAASTAGYEQYF. V gene TRBV10-3 combines with J gene TRBJ2-7; D may be TRBD1 (5 bases). Germline CDR1 ENHRY, CDR2 SYGVKD. The CDR3 runs 12 residues. Between the trimmed V and J ends, which lost 11 bases and 4 bases, there was a span of 15 bases.

The CDR3 DNA is TGTGCCAGCAGTTCTTTCCCAACAGGGGCCTACGAGCAGTACTTC. Translated: CASSSFPTGAYEQYF. The chain links TRBV27 to TRBJ2-7; 7 bases are a match to TRBD1. CDR1 and CDR2 (germline): MNHEY, SMNVEV (reference sequence). The CDR3 runs 15 residues. V trimming: 4 bases; J trimming: 2 bases; junction bases outside the gene matches: 8.

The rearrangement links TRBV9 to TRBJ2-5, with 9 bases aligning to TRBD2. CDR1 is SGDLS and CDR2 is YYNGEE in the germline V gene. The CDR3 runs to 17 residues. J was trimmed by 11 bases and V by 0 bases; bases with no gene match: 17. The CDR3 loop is CASSVGSAGGIFNEQYF. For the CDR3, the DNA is TGTGCCAGCAGCGTAGGAAGCGCGGGGGGGATTTTCAATGAGCAGTACTTC.

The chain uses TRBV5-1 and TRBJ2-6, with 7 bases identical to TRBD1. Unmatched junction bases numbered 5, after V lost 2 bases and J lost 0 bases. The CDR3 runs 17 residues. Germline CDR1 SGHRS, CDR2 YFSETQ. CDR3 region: CASSLTGAGSGANVLTF. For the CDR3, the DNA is TGCGCCAGCAGCTTAACAGGGGCGGGCTCTGGGGCCAACGTCCTGACTTTC.

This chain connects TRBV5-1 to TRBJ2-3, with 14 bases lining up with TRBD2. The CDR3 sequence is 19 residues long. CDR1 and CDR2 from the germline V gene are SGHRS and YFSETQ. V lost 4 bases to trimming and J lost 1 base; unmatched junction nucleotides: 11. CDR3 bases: TGCGCCAGCAGCCAGTCCGGGACTAGCGGGAGCTTCCGCACAGATACGCAGTATTTT. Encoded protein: CASSQSGTSGSFRTDTQYF.

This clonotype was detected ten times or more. Here the CDR3 DNA reads TGTGCCAGCAGTCGTCGCGGGGAGCAGTACTTC. Translating gives CASSRRGEQYF. The rearrangement links TRBV12-3 or TRBV12-4 to TRBJ2-7, with a weak D call TRBD2 (5 bases). The CDR3 is 11 amino acids. Deletions cut 5 bases from V and 7 bases from J, with 9 bases between.

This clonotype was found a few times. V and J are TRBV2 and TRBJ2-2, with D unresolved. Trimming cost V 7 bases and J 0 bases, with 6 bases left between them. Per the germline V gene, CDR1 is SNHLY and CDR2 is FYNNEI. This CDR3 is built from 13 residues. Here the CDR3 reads CASNRANTGELFF. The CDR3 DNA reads TGTGCCAGCAATCGGGCGAACACCGGGGAGCTGTTTTTT.

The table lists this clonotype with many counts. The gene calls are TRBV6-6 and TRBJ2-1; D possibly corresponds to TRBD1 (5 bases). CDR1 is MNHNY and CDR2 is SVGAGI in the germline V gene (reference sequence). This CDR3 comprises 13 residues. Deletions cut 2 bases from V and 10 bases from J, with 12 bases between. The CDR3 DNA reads TGTGCCAGCAGTTACGATATGTGGGGCGAGCAGTTCTTC. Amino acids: CASSYDMWGEQFF.

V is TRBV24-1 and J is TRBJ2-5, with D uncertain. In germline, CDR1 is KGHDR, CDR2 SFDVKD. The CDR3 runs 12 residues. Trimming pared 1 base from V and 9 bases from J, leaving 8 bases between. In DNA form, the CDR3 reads TGTGCCACCAGTGATTTTTCGGGTGCCCAGTACTTC. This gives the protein CATSDFSGAQYF.

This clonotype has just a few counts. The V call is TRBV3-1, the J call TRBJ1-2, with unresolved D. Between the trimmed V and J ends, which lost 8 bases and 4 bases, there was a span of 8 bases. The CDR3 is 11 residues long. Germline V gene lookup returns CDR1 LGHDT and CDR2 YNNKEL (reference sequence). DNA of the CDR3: TGTGCCAGCTCCAGCCTCTATGGCTACACCTTC. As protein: CASSSLYGYTF.

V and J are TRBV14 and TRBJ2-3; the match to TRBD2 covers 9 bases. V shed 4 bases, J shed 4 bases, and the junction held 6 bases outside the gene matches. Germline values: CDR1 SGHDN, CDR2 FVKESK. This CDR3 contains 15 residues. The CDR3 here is CASSPLAGVSDTQYF. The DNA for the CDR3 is TGTGCCAGCAGCCCATTAGCGGGAGTCTCAGATACGCAGTATTTT. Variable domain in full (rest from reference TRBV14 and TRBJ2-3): EAGVTQFPSHSVIEKGQTVTLRCDPISGHDNLYWYRRVMGKEIKFLLHFVKESKQDESGMPNNRFLAERTGGTYSTLKVQPAELEDSGVYFCASSPLAGVSDTQYFGPGTRLTVL.

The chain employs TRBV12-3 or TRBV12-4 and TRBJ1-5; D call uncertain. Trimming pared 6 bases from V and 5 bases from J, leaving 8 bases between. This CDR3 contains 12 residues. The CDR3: CASSLNYQPQHF. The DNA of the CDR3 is TGTGCCAGCAGCCTCAATTATCAGCCCCAGCATTTT.

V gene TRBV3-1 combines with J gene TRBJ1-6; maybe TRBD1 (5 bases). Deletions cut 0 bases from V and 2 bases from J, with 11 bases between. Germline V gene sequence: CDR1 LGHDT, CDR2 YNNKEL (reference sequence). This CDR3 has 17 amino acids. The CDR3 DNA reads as TGTGCCAGCAGCCAAGATCGGAGGGGAACCTATAATTCACCCCTCCACTTT. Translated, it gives CASSQDRRGTYNSPLHF.

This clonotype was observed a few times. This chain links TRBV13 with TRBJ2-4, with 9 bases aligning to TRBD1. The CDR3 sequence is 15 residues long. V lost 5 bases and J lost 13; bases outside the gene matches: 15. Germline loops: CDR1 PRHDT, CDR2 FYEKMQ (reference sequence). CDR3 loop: CASSPGQGTLWEQYF. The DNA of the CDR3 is TGTGCCAGCAGCCCCGGACAGGGGACTCTGTGGGAGCAGTACTTC.

CDR3 protein: CASSLIGTQSNEQFF. In DNA form, the CDR3 reads TGTGCCAGCAGCCTCATCGGGACCCAATCCAATGAGCAGTTCTTC. This sequence joins TRBV3-1 and TRBJ2-1; D tentatively fits TRBD1 or TRBD2 (5 bases each). CDR1 is LGHDT and CDR2 is YNNKEL in the germline V gene (reference sequence). Trimming cost V 4 bases and J 6 bases, with 16 bases left between them. This CDR3 has 15 residues.

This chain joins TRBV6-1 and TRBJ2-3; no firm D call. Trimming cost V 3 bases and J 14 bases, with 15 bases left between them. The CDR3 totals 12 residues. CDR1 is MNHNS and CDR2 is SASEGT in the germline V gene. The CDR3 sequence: CASSEQLSFAYF. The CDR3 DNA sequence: TGTGCCAGCAGTGAGCAGCTATCCTTCGCGTATTTT.

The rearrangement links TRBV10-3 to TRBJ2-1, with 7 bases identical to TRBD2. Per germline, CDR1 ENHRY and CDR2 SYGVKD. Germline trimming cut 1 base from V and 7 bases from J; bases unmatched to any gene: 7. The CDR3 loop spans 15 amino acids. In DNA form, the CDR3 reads TGTGCCATCAGTGAGTTAACTAGCGTCGAGAATGAGCAGTTCTTC. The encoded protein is CAISELTSVENEQFF.

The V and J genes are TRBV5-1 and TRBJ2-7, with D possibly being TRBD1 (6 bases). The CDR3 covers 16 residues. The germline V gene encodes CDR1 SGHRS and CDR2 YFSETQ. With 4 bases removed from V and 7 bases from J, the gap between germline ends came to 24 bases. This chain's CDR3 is CASSILEAVGQSEQYF. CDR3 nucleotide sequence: TGCGCCAGCAGCATATTAGAGGCGGTGGGACAATCGGAGCAGTACTTC.

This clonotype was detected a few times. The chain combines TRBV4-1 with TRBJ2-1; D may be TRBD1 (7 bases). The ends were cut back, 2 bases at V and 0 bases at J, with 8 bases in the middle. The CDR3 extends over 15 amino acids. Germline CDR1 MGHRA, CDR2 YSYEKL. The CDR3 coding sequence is TGCGCCAGCAGCCAACAGGGGGGCTCCTACAATGAGCAGTTCTTC. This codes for CASSQQGGSYNEQFF.

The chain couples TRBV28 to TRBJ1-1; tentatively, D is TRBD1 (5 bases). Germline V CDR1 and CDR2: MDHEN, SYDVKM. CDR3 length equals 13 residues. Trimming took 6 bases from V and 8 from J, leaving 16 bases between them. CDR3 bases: TGTGCCAGCAGCACCCCGTCGCGGACAGAAGCTTTCTTT. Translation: CASSTPSRTEAFF.

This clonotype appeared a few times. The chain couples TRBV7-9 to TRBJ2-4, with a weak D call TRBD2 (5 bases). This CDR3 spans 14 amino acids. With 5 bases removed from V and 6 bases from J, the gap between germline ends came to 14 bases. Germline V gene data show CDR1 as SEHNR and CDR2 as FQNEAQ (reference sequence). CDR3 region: CASSRQSGGNIQYF. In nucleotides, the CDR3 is TGTGCCAGCAGCCGTCAGTCAGGAGGAAACATTCAGTACTTC. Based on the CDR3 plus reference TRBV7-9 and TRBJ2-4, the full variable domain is DTGVSQNPRHKITKRGQNVTFRCDPISEHNRLYWYRQTLGQGPEFLTYFQNEAQLEKSRLLSDRFSAERPKGSFSTLEIQRTEQGDSAMYLCASSRQSGGNIQYFGAGTRLSVL.

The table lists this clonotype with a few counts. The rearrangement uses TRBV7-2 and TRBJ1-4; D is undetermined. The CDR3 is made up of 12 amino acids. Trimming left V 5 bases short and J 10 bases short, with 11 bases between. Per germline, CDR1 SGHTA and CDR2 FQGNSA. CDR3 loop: CASSTGPGKLFF. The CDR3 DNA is TGTGCCAGCAGCACCGGGCCGGGAAAACTGTTTTTT.

The CDR3 DNA follows: TGTGCCAGCAGCCTACGGACAGGGCGGGAGACCCAGTACTTC. It yields the protein CASSLRTGRETQYF. The chain carries TRBV7-8 and TRBJ2-5; TRBD1 matches at 8 bases. This CDR3 is built from 14 residues. CDR1 is SGHVS and CDR2 is FQNEAQ in the germline V gene. V was clipped by 5 bases and J by 5 bases; unmatched bases: 7.